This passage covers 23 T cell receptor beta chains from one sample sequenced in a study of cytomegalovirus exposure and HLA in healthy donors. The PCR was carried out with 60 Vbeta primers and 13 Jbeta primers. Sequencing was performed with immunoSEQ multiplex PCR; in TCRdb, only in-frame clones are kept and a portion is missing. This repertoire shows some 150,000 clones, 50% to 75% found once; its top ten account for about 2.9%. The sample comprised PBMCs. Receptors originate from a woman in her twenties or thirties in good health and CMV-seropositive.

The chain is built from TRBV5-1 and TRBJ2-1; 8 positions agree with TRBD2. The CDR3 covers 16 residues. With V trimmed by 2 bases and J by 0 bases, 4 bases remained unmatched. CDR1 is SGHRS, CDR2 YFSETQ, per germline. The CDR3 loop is CASSFSGISSYNEQFF. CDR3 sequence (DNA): TGCGCCAGCAGCTTTAGCGGGATAAGCTCCTACAATGAGCAGTTCTTC. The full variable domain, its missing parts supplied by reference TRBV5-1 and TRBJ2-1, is KAGVTQTPRYLIKTRGQQVTLSCSPISGHRSVSWYQQTPGQGLQFLFEYFSETQRNKGNFPGRFSGRQFSNSRSEMNVSTLELGDSALYLCASSFSGISSYNEQFFGPGTRLTVL.

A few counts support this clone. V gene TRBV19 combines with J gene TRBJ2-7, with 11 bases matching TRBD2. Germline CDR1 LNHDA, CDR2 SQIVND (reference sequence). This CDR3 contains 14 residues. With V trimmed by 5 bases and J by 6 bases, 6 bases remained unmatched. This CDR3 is CASSRLAGIAEQYF. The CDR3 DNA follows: TGTGCCAGTAGTCGACTAGCGGGAATTGCCGAGCAGTACTTC.

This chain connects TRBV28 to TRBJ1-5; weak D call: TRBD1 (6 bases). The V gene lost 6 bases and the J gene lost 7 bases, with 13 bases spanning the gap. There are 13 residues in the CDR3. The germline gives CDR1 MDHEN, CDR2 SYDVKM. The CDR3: CASSGGLEQPQHF. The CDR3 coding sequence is TGTGCCAGCAGCGGGGGGCTAGAGCAGCCCCAGCATTTT.

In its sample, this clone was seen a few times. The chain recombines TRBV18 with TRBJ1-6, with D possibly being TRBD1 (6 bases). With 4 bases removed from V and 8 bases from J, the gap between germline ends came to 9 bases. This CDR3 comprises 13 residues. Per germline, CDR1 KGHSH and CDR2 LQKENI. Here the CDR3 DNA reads TGTGCCAGCTCACTCGACAGGTATTCACCCCTCCACTTT. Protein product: CASSLDRYSPLHF.

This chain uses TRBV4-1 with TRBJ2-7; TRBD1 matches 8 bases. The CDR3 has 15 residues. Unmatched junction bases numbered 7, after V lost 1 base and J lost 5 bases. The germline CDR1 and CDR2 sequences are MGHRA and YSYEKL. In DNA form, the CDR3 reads TGCGCCAGCAGCCAAGCGACAGGGGCCTTCCACGAGCAGTACTTC. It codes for CASSQATGAFHEQYF.

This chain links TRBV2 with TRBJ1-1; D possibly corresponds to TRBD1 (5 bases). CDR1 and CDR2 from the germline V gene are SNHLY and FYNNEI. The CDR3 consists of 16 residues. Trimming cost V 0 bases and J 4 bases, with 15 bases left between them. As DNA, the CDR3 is TGTGCCAGCAGTGAAGCGCCCGGGAGGGACGCCACTGAAGCTTTCTTT. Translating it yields CASSEAPGRDATEAFF. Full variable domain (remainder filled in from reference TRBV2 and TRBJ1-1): EPEVTQTPSHQVTQMGQEVILRCVPISNHLYFYWYRQILGQKVEFLVSFYNNEISEKSEIFDDQFSVERPDGSNFTLKIRSTKLEDSAMYFCASSEAPGRDATEAFFGQGTRLTVV.

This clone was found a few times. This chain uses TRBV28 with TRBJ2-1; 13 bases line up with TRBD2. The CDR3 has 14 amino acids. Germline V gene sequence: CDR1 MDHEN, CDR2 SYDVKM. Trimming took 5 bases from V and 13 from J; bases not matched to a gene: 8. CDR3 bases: TGTGCCAGCAGTAGAGGGACTAGCGGGGCCCTTCAGTTCTTC. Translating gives CASSRGTSGALQFF.

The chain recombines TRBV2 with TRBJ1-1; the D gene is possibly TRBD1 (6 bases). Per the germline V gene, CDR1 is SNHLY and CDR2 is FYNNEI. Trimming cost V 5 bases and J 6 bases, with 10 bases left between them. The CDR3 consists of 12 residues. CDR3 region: CASSKTGAEAFF. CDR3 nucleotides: TGTGCCAGCAGTAAGACAGGAGCTGAAGCTTTCTTT.

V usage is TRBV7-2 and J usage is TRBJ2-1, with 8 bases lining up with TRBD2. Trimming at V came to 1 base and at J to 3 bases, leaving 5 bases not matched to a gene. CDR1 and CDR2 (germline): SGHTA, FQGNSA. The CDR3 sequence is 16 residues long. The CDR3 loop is CASSLGLAINYNEQFF. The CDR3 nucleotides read TGTGCCAGCAGCTTAGGACTAGCGATAAACTACAATGAGCAGTTCTTC. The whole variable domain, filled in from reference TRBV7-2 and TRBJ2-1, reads GAGVSQSPSNKVTEKGKDVELRCDPISGHTALYWYRQSLGQGLEFLIYFQGNSAPDKSGLPSDRFSAERTGGSVSTLTIQRTQQEDSAVYLCASSLGLAINYNEQFFGPGTRLTVL.

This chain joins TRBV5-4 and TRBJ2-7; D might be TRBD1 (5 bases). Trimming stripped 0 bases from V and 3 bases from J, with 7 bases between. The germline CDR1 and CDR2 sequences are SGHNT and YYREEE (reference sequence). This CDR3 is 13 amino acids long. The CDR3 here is CASSLGQFYEQYF. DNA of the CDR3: TGTGCCAGCAGCTTGGGACAGTTCTACGAGCAGTACTTC.

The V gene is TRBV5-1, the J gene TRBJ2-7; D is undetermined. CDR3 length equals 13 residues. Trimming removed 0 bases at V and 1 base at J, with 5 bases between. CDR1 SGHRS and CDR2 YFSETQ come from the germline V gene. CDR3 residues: CASSLDRSYEQYF. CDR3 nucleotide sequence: TGCGCCAGCAGCTTGGACAGATCCTACGAGCAGTACTTC.

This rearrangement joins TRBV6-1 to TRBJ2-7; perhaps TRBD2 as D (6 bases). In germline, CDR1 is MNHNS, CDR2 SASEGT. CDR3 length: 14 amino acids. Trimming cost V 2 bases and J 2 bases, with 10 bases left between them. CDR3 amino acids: CASSEIGGTYEQYF. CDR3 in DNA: TGTGCCAGCAGTGAAATCGGAGGGACCTACGAGCAGTACTTC.

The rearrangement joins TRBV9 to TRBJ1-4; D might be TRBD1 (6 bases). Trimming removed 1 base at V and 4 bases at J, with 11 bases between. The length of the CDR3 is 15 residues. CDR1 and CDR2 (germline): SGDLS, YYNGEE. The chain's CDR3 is CASSVLTGNNEKLFF. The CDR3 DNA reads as TGTGCCAGCAGCGTATTGACAGGAAATAATGAAAAACTGTTTTTT.

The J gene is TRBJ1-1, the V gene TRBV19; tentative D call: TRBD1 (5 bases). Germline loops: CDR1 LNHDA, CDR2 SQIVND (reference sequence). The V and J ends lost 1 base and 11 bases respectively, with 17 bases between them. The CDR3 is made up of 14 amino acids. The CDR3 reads CASSIGQSLGRAFF. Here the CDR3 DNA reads TGTGCCAGTAGTATAGGACAGTCCTTAGGGAGGGCTTTCTTT.

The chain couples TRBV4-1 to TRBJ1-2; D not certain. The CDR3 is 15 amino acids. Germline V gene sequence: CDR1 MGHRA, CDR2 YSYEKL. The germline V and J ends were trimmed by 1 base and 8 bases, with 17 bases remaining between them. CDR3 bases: TGCGCCAGCAGCCAAGCATATTCACTACCCGGAGGCTACACCTTC. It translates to CASSQAYSLPGGYTF.

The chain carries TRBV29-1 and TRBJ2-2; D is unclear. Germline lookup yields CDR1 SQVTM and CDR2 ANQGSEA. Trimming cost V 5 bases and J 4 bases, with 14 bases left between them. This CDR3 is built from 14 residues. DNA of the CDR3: TGCAGCGTTAAGGCCAACTCGGGCACCGGGGAGCTGTTTTTT. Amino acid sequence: CSVKANSGTGELFF.

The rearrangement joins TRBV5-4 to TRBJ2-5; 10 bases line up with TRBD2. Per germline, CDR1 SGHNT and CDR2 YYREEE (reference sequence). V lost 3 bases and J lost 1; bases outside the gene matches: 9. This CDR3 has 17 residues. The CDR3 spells CASSWGVSGGVQETQYF. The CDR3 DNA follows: TGTGCCAGCAGCTGGGGAGTGAGCGGGGGGGTCCAAGAGACCCAGTACTTC.

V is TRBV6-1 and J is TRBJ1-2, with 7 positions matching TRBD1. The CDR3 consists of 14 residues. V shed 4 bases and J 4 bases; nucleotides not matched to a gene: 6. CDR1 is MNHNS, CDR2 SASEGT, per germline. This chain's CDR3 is CASSGGDRVYGYTF. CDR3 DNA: TGTGCCAGCAGTGGGGGTGACAGGGTCTATGGCTACACCTTC.

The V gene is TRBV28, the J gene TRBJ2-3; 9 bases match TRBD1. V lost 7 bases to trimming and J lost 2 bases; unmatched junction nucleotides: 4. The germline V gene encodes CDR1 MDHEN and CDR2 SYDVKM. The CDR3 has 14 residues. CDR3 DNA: TGTGCCAGCAACCGGGACAGGGACACAGATACGCAGTATTTT. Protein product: CASNRDRDTDTQYF.

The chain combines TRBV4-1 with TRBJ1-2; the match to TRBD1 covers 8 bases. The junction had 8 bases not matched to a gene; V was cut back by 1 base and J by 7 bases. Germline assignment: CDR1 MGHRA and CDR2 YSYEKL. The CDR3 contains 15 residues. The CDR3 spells CASSQVRQGLGGYTF. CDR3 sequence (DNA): TGCGCCAGCAGCCAAGTTAGACAGGGGTTGGGTGGCTACACCTTC.

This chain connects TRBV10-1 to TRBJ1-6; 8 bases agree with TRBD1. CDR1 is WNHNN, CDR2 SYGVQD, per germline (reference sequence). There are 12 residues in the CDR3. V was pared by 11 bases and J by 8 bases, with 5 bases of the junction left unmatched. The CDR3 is CASGTGDSPLHF. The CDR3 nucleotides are TGCGCCTCTGGGACAGGTGATTCACCCCTCCACTTT.

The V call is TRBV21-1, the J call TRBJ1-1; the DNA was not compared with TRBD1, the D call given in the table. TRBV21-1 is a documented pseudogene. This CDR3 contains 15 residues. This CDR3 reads CASSKARTVNTEAFF. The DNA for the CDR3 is TGTGCCAGCAGCAAAGCAAGGACAGTGAACACTGAAGCTTTCTTT.

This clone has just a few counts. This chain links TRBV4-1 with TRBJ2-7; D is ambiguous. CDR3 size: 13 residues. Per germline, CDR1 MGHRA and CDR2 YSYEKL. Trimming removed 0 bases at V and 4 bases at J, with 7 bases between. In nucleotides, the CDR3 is TGCGCCAGCAGCCAAGAATTCCGGTACGAGCAGTACTTC. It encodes CASSQEFRYEQYF.